A single sample is the source of the 18 T cell receptor beta chains below, sequenced in a study of cytomegalovirus exposure and HLA in healthy donors. PCR involved 60 Vbeta and 13 Jbeta primers. TCRdb's table, derived via immunoSEQ multiplex PCR, lists solely in-frame clones and lacks some. This table holds approximately 170,000 clones, over 80% found once. Sequencing used PBMCs. The receptors were sampled from a man in his forties or fifties in good health and CMV-seropositive.

This chain links TRBV4-2 with TRBJ2-5, with 7 bases lining up with TRBD1. The junction had 10 bases not matched to a gene; V was cut back by 4 bases and J by 5 bases. Per the germline V gene, CDR1 is LGHNA and CDR2 is YNFKEQ. CDR3 size: 15 residues. CDR3 nucleotide sequence: TGTGCCAGCAGCCGTACTGACAGGGCGGAGGAGACCCAGTACTTC. Its translation is CASSRTDRAEETQYF.

This chain's CDR3 is CASSVESGRWTDTQYF. In DNA form, the CDR3 reads TGTGCCAGCAGCGTGGAAAGCGGGAGATGGACAGATACGCAGTATTTT. This sequence joins TRBV9 and TRBJ2-3; 8 nucleotides match TRBD2. Germline V gene lookup returns CDR1 SGDLS and CDR2 YYNGEE. The CDR3 has 16 amino acids. Germline trimming cut 2 bases from V and 3 bases from J; bases unmatched to any gene: 8.

The sample holds a few counts of this clone. The chain is built from TRBV11-2 and TRBJ2-5, with TRBD2 matching 9 bases. Gene TRBJ2-7 matches the end of the DNA better, so the J call may be wrong. There are 17 residues in the CDR3. CDR1 and CDR2 (germline): SGHAT, FQNNGV. The CDR3 spells CASSLPPPSGVFFEQYF. The CDR3 DNA sequence: TGTGCCAGCAGCCTCCCCCCCCCTAGCGGGGTCTTTTTCGAGCAGTACTTC.

This clone was found a few times. The chain joins TRBV6-5 to TRBJ1-4, with D maybe TRBD1 (5 bases). Germline CDR1 MNHEY, CDR2 SVGAGI. The CDR3 length is 14 residues. V lost 5 bases, J lost 4 bases, and 11 bases lay in between. The CDR3 sequence: CASSSGTGNEKLFF. In nucleotides, the CDR3 is TGTGCCAGCAGTAGCGGGACCGGTAATGAAAAACTGTTTTTT.

The chain is built from TRBV27 and TRBJ1-2; TRBD1 aligns across 10 bases. In germline, CDR1 is MNHEY, CDR2 SMNVEV (reference sequence). The CDR3 consists of 15 residues. After removal of 2 bases from V and 2 bases from J, the junction contained 2 bases not matched to a gene. The CDR3 DNA reads TGTGCCAGCAGTTTAGGACAGGGGGTAAACTATGGCTACACCTTC. Translating it yields CASSLGQGVNYGYTF.

The CDR3 region is CATQGGWYGYTF. The CDR3 DNA follows: TGTGCCACCCAGGGTGGGTGGTATGGCTACACCTTC. The chain joins TRBV6-5 to TRBJ1-2; weak D call: TRBD1 (5 bases). The CDR3 consists of 12 residues. Germline loops: CDR1 MNHEY, CDR2 SVGAGI. The V and J ends lost 10 bases and 5 bases respectively, with 14 bases between them.

The genes are TRBV13 and TRBJ2-3, with D maybe TRBD2 (6 bases). With 5 bases removed from V and 1 base from J, the gap between germline ends came to 16 bases. The CDR3 contains 16 residues. The germline gives CDR1 PRHDT, CDR2 FYEKMQ (reference sequence). CDR3 sequence: CASSPLGSGRTDTQYF. CDR3 in DNA: TGTGCCAGCAGCCCGTTGGGTAGCGGACGCACAGATACGCAGTATTTT.

The chain carries TRBV29-1 and TRBJ2-5; 8 bases agree with TRBD1. The CDR3 is 14 residues long. V shed 6 bases, J shed 5 bases, and the junction held 11 bases outside the gene matches. Germline CDR1 and CDR2: SQVTM and ANQGSEA. CDR3 amino acids: CSVQSPRQGETQYF. CDR3 DNA sequence: TGCAGCGTCCAGAGCCCCCGACAGGGGGAGACCCAGTACTTC.

This chain uses TRBV27 with TRBJ2-3; no clear D gene. The CDR3 consists of 16 residues. From germline, CDR1 is MNHEY and CDR2 SMNVEV (reference sequence). Trimming took 5 bases from V and 3 from J, leaving 18 bases between them. The CDR3 here is CASSPRVLGRTDTQYF. CDR3 nucleotide sequence: TGTGCCAGCAGTCCTCGGGTCCTGGGTAGGACAGATACGCAGTATTTT.

This clone was observed a handful of times. The rearrangement uses TRBV7-2 and TRBJ1-6; 7 bases fit TRBD1. Trimming removed 6 bases from V and 8 bases from J; junction bases left unmatched: 7. This CDR3 contains 14 residues. Germline V gene lookup returns CDR1 SGHTA and CDR2 FQGNSA. CDR3 DNA sequence: TGTGCCAGCAGTCCCGGGACAGCCCATTCACCCCTCCACTTT. It yields the protein CASSPGTAHSPLHF.

The chain links TRBV19 to TRBJ2-3; D perhaps matches TRBD1 (5 bases). Trimming took off 4 bases at V and 3 bases at J, with 20 bases between the two ends. CDR3 size: 17 residues. Germline CDR1 reads LNHDA; CDR2 reads SQIVND (reference sequence). The chain's CDR3 is CASSTPRGARRTDTQYF. The CDR3 region has the DNA TGTGCCAGTAGTACACCTCGTGGGGCAAGAAGAACAGATACGCAGTATTTT.

The chain uses TRBV11-3 and TRBJ1-1; possibly TRBD1 for D (5 bases). The V gene's germline CDR1 is SGHNT and CDR2 YENEEA. Trimming left V 5 bases short and J 6 bases short, with 7 bases between. This CDR3 has 11 residues. As DNA, the CDR3 is TGTGCCAGCAGCAGGGACTCTGAAGCTTTCTTT. Residues: CASSRDSEAFF.

This chain links TRBV9 with TRBJ2-7; D possibly corresponds to TRBD1 (6 bases). V was cut by 3 bases and J by 0 bases, with 10 bases left in between. Germline values: CDR1 SGDLS, CDR2 YYNGEE. The CDR3 loop spans 14 amino acids. CDR3 nucleotide sequence: TGTGCCAGCAGCGGCAGGGGAAGCTCCTACGAGCAGTACTTC. This gives the protein CASSGRGSSYEQYF.

The rearrangement uses TRBV11-3 and TRBJ1-1, with TRBD1 matching over 8 bases. The CDR3 extends over 18 amino acids. CDR1 is SGHNT, CDR2 YENEEA, per germline. With V trimmed by 4 bases and J by 1 base, 14 bases remained unmatched. CDR3 in amino acids: CASSSQDRVRNKNTEAFF. In DNA, the CDR3 is TGTGCCAGCAGCTCCCAGGACAGGGTTAGAAACAAGAACACTGAAGCTTTCTTT.

The rearrangement joins TRBV6-1 to TRBJ2-1, with TRBD2 identical over 14 bases. This CDR3 spans 14 amino acids. CDR1 is MNHNS, CDR2 SASEGT, per germline. J was trimmed by 15 bases and V by 6 bases; bases with no gene match: 10. The CDR3: CASSGLAGGHQLFF. In DNA form, the CDR3 reads TGTGCCAGCAGCGGACTAGCGGGGGGTCATCAACTGTTCTTC.

In DNA form, the CDR3 reads TGTGCCAGCAGTTTAGGTCTAGCTGGCGAGCAGTACTTC. Translating it yields CASSLGLAGEQYF. The rearrangement uses TRBV27 and TRBJ2-7, with D tentatively TRBD2 (5 bases). Germline values: CDR1 MNHEY, CDR2 SMNVEV (reference sequence). Trimming removed 2 bases from V and 6 bases from J, with 11 bases in between. This CDR3 region has 13 residues.

This chain uses TRBV9 with TRBJ2-1; 12 nucleotides line up with TRBD2. The CDR3 runs 15 residues. V trimming: 4 bases; J trimming: 4 bases; junction bases outside the gene matches: 3. Per germline, CDR1 SGDLS and CDR2 YYNGEE. CDR3 nucleotides: TGTGCCAGCAGCATAGGACTAGCGGGGTACAATGAGCAGTTCTTC. Residues: CASSIGLAGYNEQFF.

This clone showed up just a few times. V and J are TRBV5-1 and TRBJ1-2; TRBD1 might be the D (5 bases). The germline V gene encodes CDR1 SGHRS and CDR2 YFSETQ. V shed 3 bases and J shed 4 bases, with 13 bases lying between them. This CDR3 is built from 14 residues. CDR3 sequence reads: CASSSTQGRYGYTF. CDR3 bases: TGCGCCAGCAGCTCCACCCAGGGCCGCTATGGCTACACCTTC.